This T cell receptor beta chain was profiled in a study of CD8+ T cells in alopecia areata. Study overall: Those patients who were treated received oral tofacitinib, which was given at 5 to 10 mg twice daily for moderate-to-severe alopecia areata. Treated patients' severity was scored by percentage of affected scalp area. Study results and limitations: Sharing of TCRs across patients appeared less clear than in mice, possibly for HLA-related reasons. Throughout tofacitinib, many expanded lesional clones continued to persist in scalp and blood.

The sample's treatment: oral pan-JAK inhibitor, 5-10 mg twice daily. cDNA prepared by RNA extraction and subsequent reverse transcription served as the template for sequencing. Data came from immunoSEQ multiplex PCR; TCRdb stores just in-frame clones and leaves some out. The data hold about 210,000 clones, with roughly 66% observed a single time. This CDR3 is built from 13 residues. The germline gives CDR1 SEHNR, CDR2 FQNEAQ (reference sequence). Trimming took off 2 bases at V and 14 bases at J, with 13 bases between the two ends. Concerning this clone itself: Antigen unknown.

This chain uses TRBV7-9 with TRBJ1-6; D is unclear. The specimen was CD4+ T cells sorted from blood, collected around week 42, from a patient treated with tofacitinib. The receptor was isolated from a human donor with alopecia areata. The CDR3 here is CASSLNSESSLHF. For the CDR3, the DNA is TGTGCCAGCAGCTTAAACTCCGAGTCATCCCTCCACTTT.